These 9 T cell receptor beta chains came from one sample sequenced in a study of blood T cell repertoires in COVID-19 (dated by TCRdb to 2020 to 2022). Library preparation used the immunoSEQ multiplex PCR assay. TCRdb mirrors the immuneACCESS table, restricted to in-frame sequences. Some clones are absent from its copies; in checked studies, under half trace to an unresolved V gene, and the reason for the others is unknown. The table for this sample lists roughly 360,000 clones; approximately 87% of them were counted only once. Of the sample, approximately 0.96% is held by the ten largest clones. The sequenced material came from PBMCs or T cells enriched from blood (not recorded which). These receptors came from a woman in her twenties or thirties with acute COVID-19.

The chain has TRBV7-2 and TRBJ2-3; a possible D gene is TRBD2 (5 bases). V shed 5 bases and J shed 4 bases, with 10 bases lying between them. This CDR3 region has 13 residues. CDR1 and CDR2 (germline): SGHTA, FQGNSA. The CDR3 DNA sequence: TGTGCCAGCAGCCCTCAGCGGTCAGATACGCAGTATTTT. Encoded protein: CASSPQRSDTQYF.

The CDR3: CAISDPTGATYEQYF. In nucleotides, the CDR3 is TGTGCCATCAGTGACCCGACAGGGGCGACCTACGAGCAGTACTTC. The chain is built from TRBV10-3 and TRBJ2-7, with 8 bases aligning to TRBD1. The length of the CDR3 is 15 residues. The V segment lost 3 bases and the J segment 2 bases; nucleotides outside the gene matches: 6. CDR1 and CDR2 from the germline V gene are ENHRY and SYGVKD.

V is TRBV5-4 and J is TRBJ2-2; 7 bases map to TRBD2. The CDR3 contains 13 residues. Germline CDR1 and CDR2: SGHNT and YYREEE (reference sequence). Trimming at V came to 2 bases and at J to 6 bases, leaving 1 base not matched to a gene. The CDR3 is CASSFGRSGELFF. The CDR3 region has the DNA TGTGCCAGCAGCTTCGGGAGGTCCGGGGAGCTGTTTTTT.

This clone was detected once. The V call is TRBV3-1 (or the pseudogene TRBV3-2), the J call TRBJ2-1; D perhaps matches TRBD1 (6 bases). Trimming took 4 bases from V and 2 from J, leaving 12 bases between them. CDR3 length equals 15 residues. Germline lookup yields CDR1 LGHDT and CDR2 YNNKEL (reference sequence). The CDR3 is CASSRRGSTYNEQFF. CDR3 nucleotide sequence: TGTGCCAGCAGCCGTAGGGGGAGCACCTACAATGAGCAGTTCTTC.

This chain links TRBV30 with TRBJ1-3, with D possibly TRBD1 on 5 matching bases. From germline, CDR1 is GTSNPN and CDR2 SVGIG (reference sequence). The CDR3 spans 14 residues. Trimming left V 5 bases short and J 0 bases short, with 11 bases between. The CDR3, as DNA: TGTGCCTGGGGAGCAGGGAACTCTGGAAACACCATATATTTT. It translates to CAWGAGNSGNTIYF.

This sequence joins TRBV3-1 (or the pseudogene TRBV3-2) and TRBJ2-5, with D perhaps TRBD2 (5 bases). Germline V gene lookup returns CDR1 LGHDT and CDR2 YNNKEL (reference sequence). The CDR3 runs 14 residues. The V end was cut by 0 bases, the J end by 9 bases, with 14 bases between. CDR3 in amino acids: CASSQDRRYLAQYF. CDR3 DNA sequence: TGTGCCAGCAGCCAAGATAGGAGGTACCTGGCCCAGTACTTC.

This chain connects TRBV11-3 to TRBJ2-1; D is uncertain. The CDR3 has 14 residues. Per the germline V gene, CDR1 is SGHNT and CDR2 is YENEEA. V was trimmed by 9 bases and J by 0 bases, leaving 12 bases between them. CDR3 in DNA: TGTGCCAGTAGAAGACACCGCTCCTACAATGAGCAGTTCTTC. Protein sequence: CASRRHRSYNEQFF.

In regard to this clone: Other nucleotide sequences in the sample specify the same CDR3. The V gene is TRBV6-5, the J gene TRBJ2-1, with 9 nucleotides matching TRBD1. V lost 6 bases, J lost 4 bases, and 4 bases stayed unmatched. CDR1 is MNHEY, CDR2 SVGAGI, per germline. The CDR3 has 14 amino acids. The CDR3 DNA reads TGTGCCAGCAGGCCGGGACAGGGTTACAATGAGCAGTTCTTC. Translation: CASRPGQGYNEQFF.

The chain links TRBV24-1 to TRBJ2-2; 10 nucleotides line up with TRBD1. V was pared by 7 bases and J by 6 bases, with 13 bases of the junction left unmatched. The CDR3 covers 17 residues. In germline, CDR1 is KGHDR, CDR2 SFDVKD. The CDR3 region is CATSTATGGISSGELFF. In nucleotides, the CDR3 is TGTGCCACCAGCACCGCGACAGGGGGCATATCTTCCGGGGAGCTGTTTTTT.